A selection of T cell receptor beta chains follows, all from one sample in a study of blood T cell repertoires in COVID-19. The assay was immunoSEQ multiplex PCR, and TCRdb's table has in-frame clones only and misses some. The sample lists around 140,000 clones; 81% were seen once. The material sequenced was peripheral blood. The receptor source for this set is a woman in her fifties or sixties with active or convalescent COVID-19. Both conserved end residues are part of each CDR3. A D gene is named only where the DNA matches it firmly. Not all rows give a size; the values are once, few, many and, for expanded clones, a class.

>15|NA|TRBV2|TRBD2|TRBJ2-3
CASTGLAGGTDTQYF
TGTGCCAGCACGGGACTAGCGGGGGGGACAGATACGCAGTATTTT
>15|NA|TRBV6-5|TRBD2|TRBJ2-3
CASSYVAGVTDTQYF
TGTGCCAGCAGTTACGTAGCGGGAGTCACAGATACGCAGTATTTT
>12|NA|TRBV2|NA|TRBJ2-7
CASPSRMGGNYF
TGTGCCAGCCCGTCCAGGATGGGTGGTAACTACTTC
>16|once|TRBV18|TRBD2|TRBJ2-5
CASSPASGGWEETQYF
TGTGCCAGCTCACCCGCTAGCGGGGGCTGGGAAGAGACCCAGTACTTC
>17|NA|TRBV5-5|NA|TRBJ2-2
CASSLAQGSTNTGELFF
TGTGCCAGCAGCTTGGCTCAGGGGAGTACGAACACCGGGGAGCTGTTTTTT
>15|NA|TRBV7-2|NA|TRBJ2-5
CASSSRRSTWETQYF
TGTGCCAGCAGCTCACGTCGGAGTACCTGGGAGACCCAGTACTTC
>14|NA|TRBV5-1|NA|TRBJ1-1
CASSLLGLNTEAFF
TGCGCCAGCAGCTTGCTTGGCCTGAACACTGAAGCTTTCTTT
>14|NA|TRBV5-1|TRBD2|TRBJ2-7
CASSYSGLNDEQYF
TGCGCCAGCAGCTATAGCGGGCTCAACGACGAGCAGTACTTC
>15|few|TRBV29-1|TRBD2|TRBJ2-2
CSVVGGGRLTGELFF
TGCAGCGTTGTCGGCGGCGGGAGATTAACCGGGGAGCTGTTTTTT
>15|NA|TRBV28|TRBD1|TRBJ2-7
CASSLWGTGTSEQYF
TGTGCCAGCAGTTTATGGGGGACAGGGACCAGCGAGCAGTACTTC
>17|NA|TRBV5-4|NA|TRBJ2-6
CASSLALESSGANVLTF
TGTGCCAGCAGCTTGGCGCTAGAGAGCTCTGGGGCCAACGTCCTGACTTTC
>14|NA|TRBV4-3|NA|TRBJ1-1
CASSQDLGHTEAFF
TGCGCCAGCAGCCAAGATTTGGGGCACACTGAAGCTTTCTTT
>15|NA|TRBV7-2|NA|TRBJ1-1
CASSLAPLPNTEAFF
TGTGCCAGCAGCTTAGCCCCACTCCCGAACACTGAAGCTTTCTTT
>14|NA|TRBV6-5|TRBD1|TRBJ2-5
CASSFDREGETQYF
TGTGCCAGCAGTTTCGACAGGGAAGGAGAGACCCAGTACTTC
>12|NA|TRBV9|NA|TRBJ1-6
CASSAGESPLHF
TGTGCCAGCAGCGCAGGGGAGTCACCCCTCCACTTT
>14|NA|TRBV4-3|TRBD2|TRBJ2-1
CASSQLYRGDEQFF
TGCGCCAGCAGCCAACTCTACCGGGGGGATGAGCAGTTCTTC
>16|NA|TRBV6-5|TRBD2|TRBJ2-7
CASSSFGTSGRSGQYF
TGTGCCAGCAGTTCATTTGGGACTAGCGGGAGGAGTGGCCAGTACTTC
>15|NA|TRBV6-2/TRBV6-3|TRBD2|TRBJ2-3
CASSTRLAGSDTQYF
TGTGCCAGCAGTACCCGGCTAGCGGGGTCGGATACGCAGTATTTT
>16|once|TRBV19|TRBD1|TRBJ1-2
CASTPQPGQGNYGYTF
TGTGCCAGTACCCCCCAACCGGGACAGGGTAACTATGGCTACACCTTC
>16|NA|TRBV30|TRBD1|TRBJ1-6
CAWRRTGLVYNSPLHF
TGTGCCTGGAGACGGACAGGTTTAGTCTATAATTCACCCCTCCACTTT
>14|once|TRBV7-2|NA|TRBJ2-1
CASSFAGSFDEQFF
TGTGCCAGCAGCTTTGCAGGTTCGTTCGATGAGCAGTTCTTC
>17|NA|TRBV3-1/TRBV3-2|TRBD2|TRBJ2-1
CASSQDAPSGESNEQFF
TGTGCCAGCAGCCAAGATGCTCCTAGCGGCGAATCCAATGAGCAGTTCTTC
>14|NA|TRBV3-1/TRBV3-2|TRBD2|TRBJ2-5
CASSQKRENPPQYF
TGTGCCAGCAGCCAAAAGCGGGAGAACCCCCCCCAGTACTTC
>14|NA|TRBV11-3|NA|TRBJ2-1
CASSLGRGGGEQFF
TGTGCCAGCAGCTTAGGCAGGGGTGGCGGTGAGCAGTTCTTC
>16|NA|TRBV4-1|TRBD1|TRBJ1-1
CASSPGTGGLNTEAFF
TGCGCCAGCAGCCCTGGGACAGGGGGTCTGAACACTGAAGCTTTCTTT
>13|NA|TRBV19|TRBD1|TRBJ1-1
CASSRQGNVQAFF
TGTGCCAGTAGTAGACAGGGGAATGTGCAAGCTTTCTTT
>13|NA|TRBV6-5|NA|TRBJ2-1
CASSQTSFREQFF
TGTGCCAGCAGTCAAACTAGTTTCCGTGAGCAGTTCTTC
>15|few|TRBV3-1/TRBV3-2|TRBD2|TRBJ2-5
CASSQDTSGEETQYF
TGTGCCAGCAGCCAAGATACTAGCGGGGAGGAGACCCAGTACTTC
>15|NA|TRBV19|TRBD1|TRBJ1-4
CASSADRGSNEKLFF
TGTGCCAGTAGTGCGGACAGGGGAAGTAATGAAAAACTGTTTTTT
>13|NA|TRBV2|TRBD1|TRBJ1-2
CASRAGTGAGYTF
TGTGCCAGCAGAGCCGGGACAGGGGCTGGCTACACCTTC
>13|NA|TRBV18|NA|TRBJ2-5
CASTTSYQETQYF
TGTGCCAGCACGACATCGTACCAAGAGACCCAGTACTTC
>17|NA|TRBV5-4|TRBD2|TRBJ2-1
CASSSAMKRDGANEQFF
TGTGCCAGCAGCTCAGCAATGAAGCGGGACGGGGCCAATGAGCAGTTCTTC
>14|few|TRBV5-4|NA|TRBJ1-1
CASSLRDTYTEAFF
TGTGCCAGCAGCTTACGAGACACATACACTGAAGCTTTCTTT
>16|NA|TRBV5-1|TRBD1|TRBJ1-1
CASTRVGQGKDTEAFF
TGCGCCAGCACTAGGGTCGGACAGGGGAAAGACACTGAAGCTTTCTTT
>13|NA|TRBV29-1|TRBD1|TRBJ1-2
CSVGSGTGDGYTF
TGCAGCGTCGGCTCCGGGACAGGGGATGGCTACACCTTC
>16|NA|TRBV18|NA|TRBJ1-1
CASSPWHQGEGDEAFF
TGTGCCAGCTCACCATGGCACCAAGGGGAAGGGGATGAAGCTTTCTTT
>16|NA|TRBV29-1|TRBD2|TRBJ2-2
CSGRLAGGGSAGELFF
TGCAGCGGCCGACTAGCGGGAGGGGGTAGTGCCGGGGAGCTGTTTTTT
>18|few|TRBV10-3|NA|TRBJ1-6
CAIIKGGTPLYQNSPLHF
TGTGCCATCATTAAAGGCGGGACGCCCTTATACCAGAATTCACCCCTCCACTTT
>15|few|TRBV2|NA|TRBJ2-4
CASSESTGIKNIQYF
TGTGCCAGCAGTGAAAGTACAGGGATAAAAAACATTCAGTACTTC
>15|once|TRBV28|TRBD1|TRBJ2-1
CASNIPGTVNNEQFF
TGTGCCAGCAATATCCCCGGGACAGTAAACAATGAGCAGTTCTTC
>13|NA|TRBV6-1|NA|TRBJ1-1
CASSDSPGTEAFF
TGTGCCAGCAGTGACAGCCCGGGCACTGAAGCTTTCTTT
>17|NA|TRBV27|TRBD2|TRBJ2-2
CASSWGLAGLNTGELFF
TGTGCCAGCAGTTGGGGACTAGCGGGATTGAACACCGGGGAGCTGTTTTTT
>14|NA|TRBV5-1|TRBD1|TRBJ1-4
CASSFNSQGEKLFF
TGCGCCAGCAGCTTCAATTCACAGGGGGAAAAACTGTTTTTT
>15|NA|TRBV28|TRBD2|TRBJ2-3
CASSFPGRVTDTQYF
TGTGCCAGCAGTTTTCCAGGGAGGGTAACAGATACGCAGTATTTT
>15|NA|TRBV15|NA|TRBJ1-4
CATSRVGESGEKLFF
TGTGCCACCAGCAGAGTGGGCGAAAGCGGTGAAAAACTGTTTTTT
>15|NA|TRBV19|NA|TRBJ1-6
CASSIDRAGNSPLHF
TGTGCCAGTAGTATAGATCGGGCGGGAAATTCACCCCTCCACTTT
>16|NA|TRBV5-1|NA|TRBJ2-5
CASSLGGGQSQETQYF
TGCGCCAGCAGCTTGGGAGGAGGGCAGTCCCAAGAGACCCAGTACTTC
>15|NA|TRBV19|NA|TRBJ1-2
CASSIEAGQAYGYTF
TGTGCCAGTAGTATAGAAGCAGGGCAGGCCTATGGCTACACCTTC
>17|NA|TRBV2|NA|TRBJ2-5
CASSGEWEEGVGETQYF
TGTGCCAGCAGTGGGGAGTGGGAGGAGGGAGTCGGAGAGACCCAGTACTTC
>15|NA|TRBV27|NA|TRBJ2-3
CASSNTGDDTDTQYF
TGTGCCAGCAGCAATACAGGTGACGACACAGATACGCAGTATTTT
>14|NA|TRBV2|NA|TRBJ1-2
CASSLRRDNYGYTF
TGTGCCAGCAGTTTAAGACGGGATAACTATGGCTACACCTTC
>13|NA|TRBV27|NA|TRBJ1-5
CASSSRGYQPQHF
TGTGCCAGCAGTTCCAGGGGTTATCAGCCCCAGCATTTT
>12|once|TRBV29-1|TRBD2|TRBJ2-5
CSVVSGEETQYF
TGCAGCGTTGTTAGCGGGGAAGAGACCCAGTACTTC
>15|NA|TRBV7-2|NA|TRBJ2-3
CASSLGVSGTDTQYF
TGTGCCAGCAGCTTAGGGGTCTCGGGAACAGATACGCAGTATTTT
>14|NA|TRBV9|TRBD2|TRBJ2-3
CASSLSGSADTQYF
TGTGCCAGCAGCCTAAGCGGGAGCGCAGATACGCAGTATTTT